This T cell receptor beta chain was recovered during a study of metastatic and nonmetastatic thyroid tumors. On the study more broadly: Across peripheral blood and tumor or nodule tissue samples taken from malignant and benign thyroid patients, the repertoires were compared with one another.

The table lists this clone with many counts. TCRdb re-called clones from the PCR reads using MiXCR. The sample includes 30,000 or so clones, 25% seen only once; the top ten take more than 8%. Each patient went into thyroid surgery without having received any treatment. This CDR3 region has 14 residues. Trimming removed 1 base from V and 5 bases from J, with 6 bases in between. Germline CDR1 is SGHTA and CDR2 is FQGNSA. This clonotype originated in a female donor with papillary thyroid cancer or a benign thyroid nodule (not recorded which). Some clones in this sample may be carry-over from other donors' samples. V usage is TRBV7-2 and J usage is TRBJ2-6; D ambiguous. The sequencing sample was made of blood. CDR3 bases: TGTGCCAGCAGCTTAGAATACAGGGCCAACGTCCTGACTTTC. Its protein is CASSLEYRANVLTF.